The 31 T cell receptor beta chains listed next were all sequenced from one sample in a study of T-cell reconstitution after alpha-beta-depleted transplantation in children. Preparing the TCRbeta library involved the use of unique molecular identifiers. From the PCR reads, TCRdb called clonotypes with MiXCR, one entry per CDR3 protein. Of about 190,000 distinct CDR3 sequences listed, roughly 10% are singletons. The material was PBMCs, obtained before TCRalphabeta/CD19-depleted stem cell transplant. All receptors derive from a boy aged 2 to 9 with acute myeloid leukemia, due to receive a stem cell transplant.

This clonotype showed up many times. The V and J genes are TRBV19 and TRBJ1-5, with D possibly matching TRBD1 (6 bases). V was pared by 8 bases and J by 3 bases, with 11 bases between. CDR3 size: 13 residues. CDR1 and CDR2 from the germline V gene are LNHDA and SQIVND (reference sequence). The chain's CDR3 is CASSDRNNQPQHF. The CDR3 region has the DNA TGTGCCAGTTCGGACAGAAACAATCAGCCCCAGCATTTT. The complete variable domain, with remaining parts taken from reference TRBV19 and TRBJ1-5, reads DGGITQSPKYLFRKEGQNVTLSCEQNLNHDAMYWYRQDPGQGLRLIYYSQIVNDFQKGDIAEGYSVSREKKESFPLTVTSAQKNPTAFYLCASSDRNNQPQHFGDGTRLSIL.

Ten or more counts support this clonotype. The chain is built from TRBV12-3 or TRBV12-4 and TRBJ2-3, with unresolved D. The V end lost 4 bases, the J end lost 3 bases, and 11 bases lay between the germline ends. The CDR3 is 14 amino acids. The CDR3 is CASSSLTLTDTQYF. CDR3 nucleotides: TGTGCCAGCAGTTCCTTGACCCTGACAGATACGCAGTATTTT.

This clonotype has just one count. This could be a read error, since a much larger clone is one nucleotide away. The chain couples TRBV2 to TRBJ1-6; possibly TRBD1 for D (6 bases). V was trimmed by 6 bases and J by 15 bases, leaving 21 bases between them. This CDR3 has 14 residues. From germline, CDR1 is SNHLY and CDR2 FYNNEI. In DNA form, the CDR3 reads TGTGCCAGCAGGGGGGGCGGATTAATTCATGTCCTCCACTTT. Encoded protein: CASRGGGLIHVLHF.

This clonotype was seen many times. The V and J genes are TRBV20-1 and TRBJ1-2; TRBD1 is a possible D gene (6 bases). The CDR3 runs 17 residues. Trimming pared 2 bases from V and 0 bases from J, leaving 19 bases between. Germline CDR1 DFQATT, CDR2 SNEGSKA (reference sequence). CDR3 region: CSARTFGGAGTNYGYTF. CDR3 nucleotides: TGCAGTGCTAGAACATTTGGGGGGGCGGGTACTAACTATGGCTACACCTTC.

This clonotype was picked up many times. This chain joins TRBV20-1 and TRBJ1-1; 9 positions match TRBD1. The CDR3 has 11 residues. In germline, CDR1 is DFQATT, CDR2 SNEGSKA (reference sequence). In DNA, the CDR3 is TGCGCCGGGACAGGGAATACTGAAGCTTTCTTT. Translated, it gives CAGTGNTEAFF.

This clonotype was counted many times. In DNA, the CDR3 is TGTGCCAGCAGCCAAGATAGGGCCGGCTACACCTTC. This codes for CASSQDRAGYTF. This chain uses TRBV4-2 with TRBJ1-2; D remains unclear. V shed 0 bases and J shed 8 bases, with 7 bases lying between them. Germline values: CDR1 LGHNA, CDR2 YNFKEQ. This CDR3 is 12 amino acids long.

V gene TRBV18 combines with J gene TRBJ1-5; possible D gene TRBD1, 6 bases. Trimming shortened V by 4 bases and J by 3 bases, and 10 bases separated the two germline ends. The CDR3 spans 14 residues. Germline lookup yields CDR1 KGHSH and CDR2 LQKENI. CDR3 in amino acids: CASSLRDNNQPQHF. The CDR3 nucleotides read TGTGCCAGCTCACTAAGGGACAACAATCAGCCCCAGCATTTT.

The chain carries TRBV20-1 and TRBJ1-1; tentatively, D is TRBD1 (6 bases). CDR3 length: 13 amino acids. V was clipped by 6 bases and J by 2 bases, with 13 bases between them. CDR1 and CDR2 from the germline V gene are DFQATT and SNEGSKA (reference sequence). CDR3 amino acids: CSAIQGTNTEAFF. DNA for the CDR3: TGCAGTGCCATCCAAGGGACAAACACTGAAGCTTTCTTT.

This clonotype was seen ten or more times. The chain combines TRBV25-1 with TRBJ2-4; D is uncertain. V was pared by 4 bases and J by 6 bases, with 10 bases between. The germline CDR1 and CDR2 sequences are MGHDK and SYGVNS. CDR3 length equals 13 residues. This CDR3 reads CASSVSGGNIQYF. The CDR3 DNA is TGTGCCAGCAGTGTGTCAGGCGGAAACATTCAGTACTTC. Drawing the rest from reference TRBV25-1 and TRBJ2-4, the complete variable domain is EADIYQTPRYLVIGTGKKITLECSQTMGHDKMYWYQQDPGMELHLIHYSYGVNSTEKGDLSSESTVSRIRTEHFPLTLESARPSHTSQYLCASSVSGGNIQYFGAGTRLSVL.

This clonotype was seen ten or more times. This rearrangement joins TRBV20-1 to TRBJ2-5, with D unresolved. V was trimmed by 4 bases and J by 1 base, leaving 10 bases between them. CDR3 length: 13 residues. The germline V gene has CDR1 DFQATT and CDR2 SNEGSKA (reference sequence). The CDR3 bases are TGCAGTGCTATTATGGCTCTCCAAGAGACCCAGTACTTC. Protein: CSAIMALQETQYF.

This clonotype was counted at least ten times. The rearrangement uses TRBV7-9 and TRBJ2-2, with TRBD2 as a possible D gene (6 bases). Per the germline V gene, CDR1 is SEHNR and CDR2 is FQNEAQ (reference sequence). The V end lost 3 bases, the J end lost 3 bases, and 8 bases lay between the germline ends. The CDR3 runs to 14 residues. The CDR3 is CASSFGGDTGELFF. The DNA for the CDR3 is TGTGCCAGCAGCTTCGGGGGAGACACCGGGGAGCTGTTTTTT. The full variable domain, completed using reference TRBV7-9 and TRBJ2-2, is DTGVSQNPRHKITKRGQNVTFRCDPISEHNRLYWYRQTLGQGPEFLTYFQNEAQLEKSRLLSDRFSAERPKGSFSTLEIQRTEQGDSAMYLCASSFGGDTGELFFGEGSRLTVL.

This clonotype has at least ten counts. The chain carries TRBV7-9 and TRBJ2-2; no definite D call. The CDR3 consists of 15 residues. V was trimmed by 3 bases and J by 3 bases, leaving 11 bases between them. CDR1 SEHNR and CDR2 FQNEAQ come from the germline V gene (reference sequence). CDR3 coding DNA: TGTGCCAGCAGCTTGCTGGGCACGGACACCGGGGAGCTGTTTTTT. Translating gives CASSLLGTDTGELFF.

This clonotype was recorded many times. The V and J genes are TRBV18 and TRBJ2-7, with TRBD1 matching 7 bases. This CDR3 is built from 13 residues. Germline V gives CDR1 KGHSH, CDR2 LQKENI. J lost 2 bases, V lost 4 bases, and 2 bases had no gene match. DNA of the CDR3: TGTGCCAGCTCACTGCAGGGGGCCTACGAGCAGTACTTC. Its protein product is CASSLQGAYEQYF.

This clonotype occurred many times. The chain combines TRBV10-3 with TRBJ2-3; 9 bases align to TRBD2. There are 15 residues in the CDR3. Germline lookup yields CDR1 ENHRY and CDR2 SYGVKD. Trimming removed 5 bases from V and 5 bases from J; junction bases left unmatched: 8. The CDR3 DNA sequence: TGTGCCATCAGTCGCGGGCTAGCGGGACGAGATACGCAGTATTTT. The encoded protein is CAISRGLAGRDTQYF.

The rearrangement uses TRBV19 and TRBJ2-7; D is uncertain. Germline loops: CDR1 LNHDA, CDR2 SQIVND (reference sequence). Between the trimmed V and J ends, which lost 6 bases and 2 bases, there was a span of 17 bases. The CDR3 totals 15 residues. CDR3 in amino acids: CASSMGSFLPYEQYF. CDR3 sequence (DNA): TGTGCCAGTAGCATGGGCAGTTTTCTACCCTACGAGCAGTACTTC. Full variable domain (rest looked up from reference TRBV19 and TRBJ2-7): DGGITQSPKYLFRKEGQNVTLSCEQNLNHDAMYWYRQDPGQGLRLIYYSQIVNDFQKGDIAEGYSVSREKKESFPLTVTSAQKNPTAFYLCASSMGSFLPYEQYFGPGTRLTVT.

As regards this clonotype: One base away lies a much larger clone, so this may be a sequencing read error. The rearrangement links TRBV20-1 to TRBJ2-1; D possibly uses TRBD1 or TRBD2 (5 bases each). The CDR3 totals 13 residues. Germline values: CDR1 DFQATT, CDR2 SNEGSKA (reference sequence). The CDR3 here is CSARRGSYNELFF. CDR3 coding DNA: TGCAGTGCTAGACGGGGCTCCTACAATGAGCTGTTCTTC.

This clonotype has ten or more counts. The chain is built from TRBV5-4 and TRBJ2-4; D is undetermined. This CDR3 contains 12 residues. The germline V and J ends were trimmed by 0 bases and 5 bases, with 3 bases remaining between them. CDR1 SGHNT and CDR2 YYREEE come from the germline V gene (reference sequence). The CDR3 reads CASSLDENIQYF. For the CDR3, the DNA is TGTGCCAGCAGCTTGGATGAAAACATTCAGTACTTC.

There are many counts of this clonotype. J is TRBJ1-5 and V is TRBV20-1; D gene uncertain. The germline V gene encodes CDR1 DFQATT and CDR2 SNEGSKA (reference sequence). The CDR3 has 12 residues. Trimming took 3 bases from V and 2 from J, leaving 5 bases between them. The chain's CDR3 is CSASGGNQPQHF. The CDR3 DNA reads TGCAGTGCTAGTGGAGGCAATCAGCCCCAGCATTTT.

The table lists this clonotype with many counts. The chain carries TRBV29-1 and TRBJ2-7; tentatively, D is TRBD2 (6 bases). V gave up 4 bases and J gave up 4 bases, with 17 bases separating them. This CDR3 region has 14 residues. CDR1 and CDR2 from the germline V gene are SQVTM and ANQGSEA. This chain's CDR3 is CSVAPLGSGYEQYF. The CDR3 nucleotides read TGCAGCGTTGCCCCCTTGGGTAGCGGTTACGAGCAGTACTTC.

This clonotype was detected many times. This sequence joins TRBV30 and TRBJ2-7; D is possibly TRBD2 (7 bases). The length of the CDR3 is 14 residues. Germline CDR1 GTSNPN, CDR2 SVGIG (reference sequence). Trimming removed 6 bases from V and 0 bases from J, with 15 bases in between. The CDR3 bases are TGTGCCTGTCGAATGGGAGGGGGCTCCTACGAGCAGTACGTC. It codes for CACRMGGGSYEQYV.

Details on this clonotype: This clone may be a read error of a much larger clone one base away. This chain connects TRBV6-5 to TRBJ2-2, with D perhaps TRBD2 (5 bases). The CDR3 contains 13 residues. From germline, CDR1 is MNHEY and CDR2 SVGAGI. The CDR3 spells CARSYPGRGELFF. The CDR3 region has the DNA TGTGCCCGCAGTTACCCTGGGAGAGGGGAGCTGTTTTTT.

This clonotype was counted ten times or more. This rearrangement joins TRBV25-1 to TRBJ2-1; 8 nucleotides line up with TRBD1. The CDR3 has 16 residues. Germline values: CDR1 MGHDK, CDR2 SYGVNS. The V segment lost 2 bases and the J segment 7 bases; nucleotides outside the gene matches: 10. The CDR3 DNA sequence: TGTGCCAGCAGTGAAGGATGGCAGGGGGCGGAAAATGAGCAGTTCTTC. Residues: CASSEGWQGAENEQFF.

Comments on this clonotype: A much larger clone lies one base from this, so it may be a read error. The CDR3, as DNA: TGCAGTGCTAGGGGGGGGACAGGGGGCATAGTGGCGGAGACCCAGTCCTTC. Protein product: CSARGGTGGIVAETQSF. This chain uses TRBV20-1 with TRBJ2-5; 12 bases line up with TRBD1. This CDR3 region has 17 residues. Germline CDR1 DFQATT, CDR2 SNEGSKA (reference sequence).

This clonotype appeared many times. The J gene is TRBJ2-7, the V gene TRBV6-1, with 7 nucleotides matching TRBD2. V lost 2 bases to trimming and J lost 6 bases; unmatched junction nucleotides: 7. CDR1 MNHNS and CDR2 SASEGT come from the germline V gene. This CDR3 is built from 14 residues. CDR3 protein: CASSELREASEQYF. The CDR3 DNA reads TGTGCCAGCAGTGAATTACGGGAGGCCTCCGAGCAGTACTTC.

This clonotype appeared many times. CDR3 DNA: TGTGCCAGCAGTGGAATTGACAGGATCCAAGAGACCCAGTACTTC. It translates to CASSGIDRIQETQYF. The V gene is TRBV2, the J gene TRBJ2-5; weak D call: TRBD1 (6 bases). This CDR3 has 15 amino acids. Germline values: CDR1 SNHLY, CDR2 FYNNEI. Trimming pared 4 bases from V and 1 base from J, leaving 13 bases between. Based on the CDR3 plus reference TRBV2 and TRBJ2-5, the full variable domain is EPEVTQTPSHQVTQMGQEVILRCVPISNHLYFYWYRQILGQKVEFLVSFYNNEISEKSEIFDDQFSVERPDGSNFTLKIRSTKLEDSAMYFCASSGIDRIQETQYFGPGTRLLVL.

This clonotype came up many times. J is TRBJ2-1 and V is TRBV24-1; tentatively, D is TRBD2 (6 bases). The CDR3 is made up of 16 amino acids. The ends were cut back, 1 base at V and 4 bases at J, with 13 bases in the middle. Germline V gene data show CDR1 as KGHDR and CDR2 as SFDVKD. For the CDR3, the DNA is TGTGCCACCAGTGATTTTGTAAGCGGGTCTTACAATGAGCAGTTCTTC. It specifies CATSDFVSGSYNEQFF.

Concerning this clonotype itself: This may come from a read error, since a much larger clone is one base off. CDR3 in DNA: TGCAGCGTTGAAGGGGCCAGGGGCACAGGTACGCAGTATTTT. Translated: CSVEGARGTGTQYF. The chain carries TRBV29-1 and TRBJ2-3, with D perhaps matching TRBD1 (6 bases). Germline V gene sequence: CDR1 SQVTM, CDR2 ANQGSEA. The CDR3 is made up of 14 amino acids.

The rearrangement links TRBV2 to TRBJ2-3; D possibly corresponds to TRBD1 (7 bases). Trimming removed 11 bases from V and 2 bases from J, with 20 bases in between. Germline lookup yields CDR1 SNHLY and CDR2 FYNNEI. This CDR3 has 15 residues. CDR3 sequence: CAPRGRQGHTDTQYF. Here the CDR3 DNA reads TGTGCCCCCAGGGGGAGGCAGGGCCACACAGATACGCAGTATTTT.

This clonotype was counted at least ten times. This chain connects TRBV5-1 to TRBJ2-4; 9 bases line up with TRBD2. The V gene's germline CDR1 is SGHRS and CDR2 YFSETQ. V lost 1 base, J lost 1 base, and 12 bases stayed unmatched. This CDR3 region has 19 residues. Here the CDR3 DNA reads TGCGCCAGCAGCTTGAGTAGAAGCGGGGGGCCGGGGGCCAAAAACATTCAGTACTTC. Translation gives CASSLSRSGGPGAKNIQYF.

This clonotype was picked up many times. Here the CDR3 reads CASSFSQAYYYEQYF. CDR3 DNA: TGTGCCAGCAGCTTCTCACAAGCGTACTACTACGAGCAGTACTTC. The rearrangement links TRBV7-2 to TRBJ2-7; no definite D call. Trimming stripped 3 bases from V and 3 bases from J, with 15 bases between. The CDR3 length is 15 residues. Germline lookup yields CDR1 SGHTA and CDR2 FQGNSA. Filled out from reference TRBV7-2 and TRBJ2-7, the complete variable domain reads GAGVSQSPSNKVTEKGKDVELRCDPISGHTALYWYRQSLGQGLEFLIYFQGNSAPDKSGLPSDRFSAERTGGSVSTLTIQRTQQEDSAVYLCASSFSQAYYYEQYFGPGTRLTVT.

There are many counts of this clonotype. V and J are TRBV21-1 and TRBJ2-2; TRBD2, the D gene given by the table, was not confirmed from the DNA. TRBV21-1 is reported as a pseudogene. The CDR3 sequence is 15 residues long. As DNA, the CDR3 is TGTGCCAGCAGCAATGGGAGCGAGAACACCGGGGAGCTGTTTTTT. This sequence encodes CASSNGSENTGELFF.